Sequencing of this TCR beta chain was carried out in a study of T-cell reconstitution after alpha-beta-depleted transplantation in children. Unique molecular identifiers were incorporated into the prepared TCRbeta library. A single record per CDR3 protein comes from TCRdb applying MiXCR to the PCR reads. The sample lists over 550,000 distinct CDR3 sequences, approximately 10% occurring once. This clonotype has ten or more counts. The germline V gene encodes CDR1 SGHTA and CDR2 FQGNSA. This CDR3 comprises 14 residues. Trimming removed 6 bases at V and 3 bases at J, with 15 bases between. The input for sequencing was PBMCs from the stem cell graft donor, taken from the stem cell graft. The chain recombines TRBV7-2 with TRBJ2-7; tentative D call: TRBD2 (5 bases). The TCR was taken from a human donor who donated a stem cell graft to a child with acute myeloid leukemia. Here the CDR3 DNA reads TGTGCCAGCAGTCTTCAATCGGGAATCTACGAGCAGTACTTC. This encodes CASSLQSGIYEQYF.